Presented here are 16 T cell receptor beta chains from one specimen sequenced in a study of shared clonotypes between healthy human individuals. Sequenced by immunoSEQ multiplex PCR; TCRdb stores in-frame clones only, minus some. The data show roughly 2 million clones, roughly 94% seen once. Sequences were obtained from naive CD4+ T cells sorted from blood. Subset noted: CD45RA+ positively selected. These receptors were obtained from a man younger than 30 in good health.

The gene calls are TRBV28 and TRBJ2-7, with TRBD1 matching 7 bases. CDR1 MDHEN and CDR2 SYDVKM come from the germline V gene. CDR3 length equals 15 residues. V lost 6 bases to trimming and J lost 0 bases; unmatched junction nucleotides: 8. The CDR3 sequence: CASSSRTGSSYEQYF. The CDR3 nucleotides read TGTGCCAGCAGCTCACGGACAGGAAGCTCCTACGAGCAGTACTTC. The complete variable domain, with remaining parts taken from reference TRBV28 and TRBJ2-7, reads DVKVTQSSRYLVKRTGEKVFLECVQDMDHENMFWYRQDPGLGLRLIYFSYDVKMKEKGDIPEGYSVSREKKERFSLILESASTNQTSMYLCASSSRTGSSYEQYFGPGTRLTVT.

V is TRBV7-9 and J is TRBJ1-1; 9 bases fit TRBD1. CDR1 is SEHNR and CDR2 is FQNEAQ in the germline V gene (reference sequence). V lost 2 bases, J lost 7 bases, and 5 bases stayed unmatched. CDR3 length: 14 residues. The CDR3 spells CASSLQGDRVEAFF. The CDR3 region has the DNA TGTGCCAGCAGCTTACAAGGGGACAGGGTTGAAGCTTTCTTT.

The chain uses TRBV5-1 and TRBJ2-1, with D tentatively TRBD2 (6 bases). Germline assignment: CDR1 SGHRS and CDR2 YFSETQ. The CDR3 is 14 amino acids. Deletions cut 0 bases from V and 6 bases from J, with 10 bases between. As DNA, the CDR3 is TGCGCCAGCAGCTTGGTCCCGGGAGTCAATGAGCAGTTCTTC. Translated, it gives CASSLVPGVNEQFF.

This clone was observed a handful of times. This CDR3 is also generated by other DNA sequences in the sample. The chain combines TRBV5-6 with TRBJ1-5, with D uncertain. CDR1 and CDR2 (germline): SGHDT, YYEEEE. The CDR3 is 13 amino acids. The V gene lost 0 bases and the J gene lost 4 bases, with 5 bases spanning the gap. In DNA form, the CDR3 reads TGTGCCAGCAGCTTGGCCGGGAATCAGCCCCAGCATTTT. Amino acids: CASSLAGNQPQHF.

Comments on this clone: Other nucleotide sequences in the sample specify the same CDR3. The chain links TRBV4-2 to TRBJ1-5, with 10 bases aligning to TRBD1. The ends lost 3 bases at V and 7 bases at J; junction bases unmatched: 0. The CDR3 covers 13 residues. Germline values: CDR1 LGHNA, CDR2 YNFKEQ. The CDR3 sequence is CASSQDRGQPQHF. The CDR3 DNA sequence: TGTGCCAGCAGCCAGGACAGGGGGCAGCCCCAGCATTTT.

The CDR3 here is CATQNSGNTIYF. CDR3 coding DNA: TGTGCCACACAGAACTCTGGAAACACCATATATTTT. The chain links TRBV6-1 to TRBJ1-3; D unclear. Trimming cost V 10 bases and J 0 bases, with 7 bases left between them. The CDR3 spans 12 residues. Germline V gene data show CDR1 as MNHNS and CDR2 as SASEGT.

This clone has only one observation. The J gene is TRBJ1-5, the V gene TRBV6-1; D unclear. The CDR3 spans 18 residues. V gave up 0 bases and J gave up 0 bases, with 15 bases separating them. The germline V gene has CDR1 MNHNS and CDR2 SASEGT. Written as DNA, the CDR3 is TGTGCCAGCAGTGAAGCGCCCAATAGCCCGTATAGCAATCAGCCCCAGCATTTT. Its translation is CASSEAPNSPYSNQPQHF.

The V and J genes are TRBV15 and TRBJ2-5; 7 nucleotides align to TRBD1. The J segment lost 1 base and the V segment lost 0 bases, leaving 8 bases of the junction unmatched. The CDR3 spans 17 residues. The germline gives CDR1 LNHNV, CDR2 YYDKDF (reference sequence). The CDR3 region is CATSREQGILSQETQYF. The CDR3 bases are TGTGCCACCAGCAGAGAACAGGGGATCCTCTCCCAAGAGACCCAGTACTTC.

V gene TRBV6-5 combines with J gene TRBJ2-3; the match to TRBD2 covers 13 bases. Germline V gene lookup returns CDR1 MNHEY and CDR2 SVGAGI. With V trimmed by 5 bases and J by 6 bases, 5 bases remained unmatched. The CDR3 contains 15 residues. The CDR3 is CASSKTSGGRDTQYF. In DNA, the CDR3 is TGTGCCAGCAGTAAGACTAGCGGGGGGCGGGATACGCAGTATTTT.

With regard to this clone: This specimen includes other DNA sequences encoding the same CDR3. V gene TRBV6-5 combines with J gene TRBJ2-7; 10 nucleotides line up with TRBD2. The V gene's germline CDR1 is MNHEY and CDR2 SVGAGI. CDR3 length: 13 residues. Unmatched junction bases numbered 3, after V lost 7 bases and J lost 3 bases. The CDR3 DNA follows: TGTGCCAGCACCCGGACTAGCGGCTACGAGCAGTACTTC. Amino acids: CASTRTSGYEQYF.

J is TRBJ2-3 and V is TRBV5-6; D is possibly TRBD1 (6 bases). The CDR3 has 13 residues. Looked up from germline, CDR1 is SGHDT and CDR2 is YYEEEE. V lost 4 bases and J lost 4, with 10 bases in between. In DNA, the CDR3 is TGTGCCAGCAGCCCGACAGGACCAGATACGCAGTATTTT. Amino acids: CASSPTGPDTQYF.

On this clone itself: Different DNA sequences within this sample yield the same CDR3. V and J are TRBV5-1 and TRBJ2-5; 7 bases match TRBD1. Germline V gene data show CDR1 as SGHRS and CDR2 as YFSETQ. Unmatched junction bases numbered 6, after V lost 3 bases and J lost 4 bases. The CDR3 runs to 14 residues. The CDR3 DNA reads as TGCGCCAGCAGCTCAGGGGGTTTGGGAGAGACCCAGTACTTC. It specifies CASSSGGLGETQYF.

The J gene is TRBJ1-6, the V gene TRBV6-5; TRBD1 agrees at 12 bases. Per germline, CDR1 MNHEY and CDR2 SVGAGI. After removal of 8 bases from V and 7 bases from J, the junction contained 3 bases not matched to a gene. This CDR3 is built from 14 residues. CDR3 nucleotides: TGTGCCAGCGGGACAGGGGGCCCCAATTCACCCCTCCACTTT. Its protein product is CASGTGGPNSPLHF.

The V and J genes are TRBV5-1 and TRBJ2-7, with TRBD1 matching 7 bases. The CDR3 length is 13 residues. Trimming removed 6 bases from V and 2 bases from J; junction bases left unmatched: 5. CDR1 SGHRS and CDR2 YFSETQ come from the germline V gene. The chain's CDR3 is CASTRDSPYEQYF. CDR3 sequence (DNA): TGCGCCAGCACCCGGGACAGCCCCTACGAGCAGTACTTC.

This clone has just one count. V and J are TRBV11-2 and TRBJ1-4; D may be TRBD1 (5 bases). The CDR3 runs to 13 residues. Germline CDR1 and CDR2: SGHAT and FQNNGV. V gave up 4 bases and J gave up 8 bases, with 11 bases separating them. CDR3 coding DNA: TGTGCCAGCAGCTCGGGGGAAAGGGAAAAACTGTTTTTT. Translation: CASSSGEREKLFF.

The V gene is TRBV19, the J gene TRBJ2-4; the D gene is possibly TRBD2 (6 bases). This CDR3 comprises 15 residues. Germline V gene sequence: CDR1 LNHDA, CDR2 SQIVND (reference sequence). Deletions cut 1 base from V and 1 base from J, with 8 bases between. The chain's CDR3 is CASSIGGGAKNIQYF. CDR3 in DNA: TGTGCCAGTAGTATAGGCGGAGGGGCCAAAAACATTCAGTACTTC.